Given below is one T cell receptor beta chain in context. Its antigen is currently unknown. This entry belongs to a study of T cells after yellow fever vaccination. Overall study results and limits: Sorted repertoires could include abundant contaminating clonotypes from bulk cells.

The trim removed 0 bases at V and 6 bases at J, leaving 10 bases unmatched. The CDR3 totals 16 residues. Germline V gives CDR1 SGHRS, CDR2 YFSETQ. TCRdb re-analysed the 5' RACE reads in MiXCR, keeping a single row per CDR3 protein. The table shows around 230,000 distinct CDR3 sequences, with about 7% occurring only once. The chain has TRBV5-1 and TRBJ2-3; 7 positions match TRBD2. The sequence was obtained from a young man who received the YFV17D yellow fever vaccine. The specimen was CD4+ T cells sorted from PBMCs, collected on the day of the yellow fever booster vaccination. The CDR3 spells CASSLAAAGDQDTQYF. As DNA, the CDR3 is TGCGCCAGCAGCTTGGCCGCCGCGGGAGATCAGGATACGCAGTATTTT.